This TCR beta chain is drawn from a study of regulatory T cells in long-lasting Graves disease. Study background: Over 5 years of antithyroid drugs plus positive TSH receptor antibodies defined persistent Graves' disease.

Specified time point: persistent/refractory GD, antithyroid drugs over 5 years with positive TRAb. PBMC RNA served as the TCR library source. Criteria from the American Thyroid Association guidelines were applied to diagnose Graves' disease. Library construction for TCR beta used iRepertoire HTBI primers and Arm-PCR of CDR3 regions. A single record per CDR3 protein comes from TCRdb applying MiXCR to the multiplex PCR reads. There are around 340,000 distinct CDR3 sequences in the sample; roughly 21% occur only once, and less than 30% lies in the top ten. This clonotype was seen ten or more times. The CDR3 extends over 16 amino acids. Trimming left V 5 bases short and J 0 bases short, with 17 bases between.

The source of this sequence is a female donor with Graves disease. Sequencing used peripheral blood mononuclear cells (PBMCs), obtained when the disease was refractory, from a patient treated with antithyroid drugs. V and J are TRBV12-3 or TRBV12-4 and TRBJ2-7; D is unclear. CDR3 DNA sequence: TGTGCCAGCAGTCCCCTCGGGCCCTGGGGCTCCTACGAGCAGTACTTC. This translates into CASSPLGPWGSYEQYF.